The clone carrying this T cell receptor beta chain was counted a single time. Original data processing: Amplifying reference gene primers gave estimates of nucleated cell counts. The table came from immunoSEQ multiplex PCR; TCRdb's copy has only in-frame clones and leaves some out. That table gives V, J and clone size, and the DNA gave D and trimming. Among 90,000 to 100,000 clones, about nine tenths were seen once, and the ten largest hold over 9%. The record originates from a study of blood T cell repertoires in COVID-19. Study information: From the United States, Italy and Spain came samples of acute and convalescent COVID-19. The analysed material was cDNA or gDNA that came from T cells, B-cell-depleted T cells, or PBMCs.

This CDR3 has 14 amino acids. The germline gives CDR1 SGHAT, CDR2 FQNNGV. Trimming left V 5 bases short and J 4 bases short, with 14 bases between. The sample consisted of peripheral blood. The chain links TRBV11-2 to TRBJ1-1; D is perhaps TRBD1 (6 bases). The source is a man aged 50 or older with acute or convalescent COVID-19. CDR3 in DNA: TGTGCCAGCAGCCCTCATCAGGGGATCACTGAAGCTTTCTTT. This codes for CASSPHQGITEAFF.